This section outlines one TCR beta chain sequence together with its context. The sample is drawn from a study of blood T cell repertoires in COVID-19. About the study: Samples of COVID-19 (acute and convalescent) were obtained from the United States, Italy and Spain. The analysed material was cDNA or gDNA that came from T cells, B-cell-depleted T cells, or PBMCs.

Under the authors' procedure: By means of reference gene primer amplification, nucleated cell counts were estimated. Repertoires were generated with immunoSEQ multiplex PCR, while TCRdb's copy carries only in-frame clones and drops some. V and J calls and clone size are those listed in that table; D and trimming were worked out from the DNA. The sample consists of a few hundred thousand clones, around 86% of them appearing once. The length of the CDR3 is 15 residues. V shed 4 bases, J shed 6 bases, and the junction held 9 bases outside the gene matches. Material for sequencing was peripheral blood. This receptor was taken from a man younger than 45 who had recovered from COVID-19. The V gene is TRBV23-1, the J gene TRBJ2-1; 7 bases match TRBD1. TRBV23-1 is given ORF status, its function remaining uncertain. The CDR3 DNA follows: TGCGCCAGCAGTCCCTCGCCGGACAGGCTCAATGAGCAGTTCTTC. Translated, it gives CASSPSPDRLNEQFF.